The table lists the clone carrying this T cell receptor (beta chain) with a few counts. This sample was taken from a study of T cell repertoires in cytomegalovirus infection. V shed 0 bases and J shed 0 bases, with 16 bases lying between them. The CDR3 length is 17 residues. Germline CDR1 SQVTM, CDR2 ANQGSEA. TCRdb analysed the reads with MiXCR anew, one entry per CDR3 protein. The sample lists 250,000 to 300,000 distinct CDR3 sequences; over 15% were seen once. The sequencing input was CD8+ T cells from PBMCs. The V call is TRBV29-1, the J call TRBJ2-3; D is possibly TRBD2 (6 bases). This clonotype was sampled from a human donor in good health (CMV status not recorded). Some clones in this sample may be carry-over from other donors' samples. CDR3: CSVEEAGLRGSTDTQYF. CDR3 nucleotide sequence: TGCAGCGTTGAAGAAGCAGGGCTGCGGGGAAGCACAGATACGCAGTATTTT.